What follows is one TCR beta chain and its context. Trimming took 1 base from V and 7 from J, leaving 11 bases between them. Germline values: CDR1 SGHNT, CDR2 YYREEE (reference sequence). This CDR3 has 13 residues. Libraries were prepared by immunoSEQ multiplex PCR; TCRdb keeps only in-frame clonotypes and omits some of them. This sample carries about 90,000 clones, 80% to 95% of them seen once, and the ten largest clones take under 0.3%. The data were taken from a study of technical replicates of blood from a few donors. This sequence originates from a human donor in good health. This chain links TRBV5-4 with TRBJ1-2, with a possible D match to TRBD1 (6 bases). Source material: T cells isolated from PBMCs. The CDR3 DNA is TGTGCCAGCAGCTTGCCAGGGGCCTCTGGCTACACCTTC. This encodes CASSLPGASGYTF.